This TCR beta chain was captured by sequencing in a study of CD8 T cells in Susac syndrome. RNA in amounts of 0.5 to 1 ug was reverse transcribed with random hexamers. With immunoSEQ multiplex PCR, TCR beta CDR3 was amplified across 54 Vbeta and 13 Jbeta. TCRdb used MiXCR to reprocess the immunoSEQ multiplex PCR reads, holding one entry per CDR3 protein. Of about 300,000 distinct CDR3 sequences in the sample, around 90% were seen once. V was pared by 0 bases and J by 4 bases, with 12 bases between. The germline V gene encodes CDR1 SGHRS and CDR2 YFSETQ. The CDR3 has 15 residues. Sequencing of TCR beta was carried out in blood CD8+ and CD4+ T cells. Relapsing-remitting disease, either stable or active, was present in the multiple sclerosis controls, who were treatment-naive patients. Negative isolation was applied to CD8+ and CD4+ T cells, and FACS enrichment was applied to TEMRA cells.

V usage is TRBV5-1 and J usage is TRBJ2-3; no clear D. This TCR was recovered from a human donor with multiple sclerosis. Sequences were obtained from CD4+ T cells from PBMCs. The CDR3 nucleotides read TGCGCCAGCAGCTTGGCCGAGTTGAGCGCAGATACGCAGTATTTT. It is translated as CASSLAELSADTQYF.